This TCR beta chain was identified in a study of OX40 agonist ivuxolimab in advanced cancers. Study context: Patients were treated with intravenous ivuxolimab, dosed at 0.01 to 10 mg/kg and infused every 2 weeks. Aged roughly 23 to 90 with a mean of approximately 60 years, they were about 83% male.

Blood sampling took place at baseline, cycle 4 day 1, and cycle 7 day 1. Per germline, CDR1 ENHRY and CDR2 SYGVKD. V lost 2 bases and J lost 7, with 5 bases in between. This CDR3 spans 11 amino acids. Some clones are missing from TCRdb's copy, which holds only in-frame ones; the method was immunoSEQ multiplex PCR. Of just under 65,000 clones listed, 85% to 90% were seen once; the top ten hold approximately 11%. This clone turned up a few times. The chain links TRBV10-3 to TRBJ1-2; D gene uncertain. The TCR was taken from an adult with an advanced solid tumor such as melanoma, head and neck, liver or kidney cancer. The material sequenced was CD4+ or CD8+ T cells sorted from blood, taken in a trial of the OX40 agonist ivuxolimab. DNA of the CDR3: TGTGCCATCAGTGAGGGTGGTGGCTACACCTTC. Amino acids: CAISEGGGYTF.